Below, 26 T cell receptor beta chains from the same sample are listed, as sequenced in a study of identifying expanded T cells in peripheral blood. The method was immunoSEQ multiplex PCR; TCRdb's version includes in-frame clones alone and lacks a portion of them. The repertoire holds approximately 120,000 clones, with about 85% as singletons. Sequencing was performed on blood. The source of these receptors is a person aged 18 to 69 in good health.

V gene TRBV16 combines with J gene TRBJ2-1; TRBD2 matches 9 bases. V lost 5 bases and J lost 1; bases outside the gene matches: 15. Per the germline V gene, CDR1 is KGHSY and CDR2 is FQNENV. The CDR3 runs 19 residues. CDR3 loop: CASSYGSGRGGISYNEQFF. CDR3 bases: TGTGCCAGCAGCTACGGTAGCGGGAGAGGGGGAATATCCTACAATGAGCAGTTCTTC.

V and J are TRBV15 and TRBJ2-1, with 10 bases fitting TRBD2. The V and J ends lost 3 bases and 5 bases, in that order; junction bases with no gene match: 4. The CDR3 loop spans 15 amino acids. The germline V gene has CDR1 LNHNV and CDR2 YYDKDF (reference sequence). CDR3 nucleotides: TGTGCCACCAGCAGGCGGACTAGCGGTAACAATGAGCAGTTCTTC. Translated: CATSRRTSGNNEQFF.

The chain carries TRBV15 and TRBJ2-3; D remains ambiguous. Between the trimmed V and J ends, which lost 0 bases and 4 bases, there was a span of 11 bases. Germline loops: CDR1 LNHNV, CDR2 YYDKDF (reference sequence). The CDR3 totals 15 residues. The CDR3 DNA follows: TGTGCCACCAGCAGAGAAGTGGTTTATGCAGATACGCAGTATTTT. Its translation: CATSREVVYADTQYF.

V is TRBV7-2 and J is TRBJ2-3; 10 nucleotides agree with TRBD2. From germline, CDR1 is SGHTA and CDR2 FQGNSA. Germline trimming cut 5 bases from V and 5 bases from J; bases unmatched to any gene: 10. This CDR3 contains 16 residues. This chain's CDR3 is CASSKLAGTLVDTQYF. The CDR3 DNA reads TGTGCCAGCAGCAAACTAGCGGGAACCCTGGTAGATACGCAGTATTTT.

This clone was recorded a few times. The V and J genes are TRBV19 and TRBJ1-2, with D unclear. Germline lookup yields CDR1 LNHDA and CDR2 SQIVND (reference sequence). CDR3 length equals 10 residues. Trimming pared 6 bases from V and 7 bases from J, leaving 6 bases between. CDR3 sequence reads: CASREIGYTF. CDR3 bases: TGTGCCAGTAGGGAGATTGGCTACACCTTC.

The chain employs TRBV30 and TRBJ2-2, with D unclear. The ends were cut back, 0 bases at V and 6 bases at J, with 11 bases in the middle. The CDR3 has 14 residues. The V gene's germline CDR1 is GTSNPN and CDR2 SVGIG (reference sequence). CDR3 sequence reads: CAWSVVRQSGELFF. The DNA of the CDR3 is TGTGCCTGGAGTGTTGTTCGGCAATCCGGGGAGCTGTTTTTT.

CDR3 protein: CASSEAGADRPQHF. The CDR3, as DNA: TGTGCCAGCAGTGAGGCAGGGGCAGACCGGCCCCAGCATTTT. The chain recombines TRBV6-1 with TRBJ1-5; a weak D match, TRBD1 (6 bases). In germline, CDR1 is MNHNS, CDR2 SASEGT. The germline V and J ends were trimmed by 3 bases and 9 bases, with 15 bases remaining between them. The CDR3 has 14 residues.

The rearrangement joins TRBV6-5 to TRBJ2-2; D is undetermined. V lost 6 bases and J lost 6, with 11 bases in between. CDR1 is MNHEY, CDR2 SVGAGI, per germline. CDR3 length equals 13 residues. This chain's CDR3 is CASRRLGAGELFF. The CDR3 coding sequence is TGTGCCAGCAGGAGACTTGGGGCCGGGGAGCTGTTTTTT.

The genes are TRBV7-8 and TRBJ2-1; D is ambiguous. V was trimmed by 2 bases and J by 5 bases, leaving 10 bases between them. Germline V gene data show CDR1 as SGHVS and CDR2 as FQNEAQ. The CDR3 has 14 amino acids. DNA of the CDR3: TGTGCCAGCAGCTTAATACGCGTAGACAATGAGCAGTTCTTC. Its protein product is CASSLIRVDNEQFF.

V is TRBV10-1 and J is TRBJ1-2; D is ambiguous. Per the germline V gene, CDR1 is WNHNN and CDR2 is SYGVQD (reference sequence). The CDR3 contains 13 residues. Trimming cost V 3 bases and J 4 bases, with 9 bases left between them. CDR3 nucleotide sequence: TGCGCCAGCAGTGATAGGGCCGGCTATGGCTACACCTTC. Translation gives CASSDRAGYGYTF.

This chain links TRBV6-5 with TRBJ2-5; D gene ambiguous. The germline gives CDR1 MNHEY, CDR2 SVGAGI. Trimming took off 0 bases at V and 5 bases at J, with 13 bases between the two ends. The CDR3 runs to 15 residues. CDR3 residues: CASSYSTPVKETQYF. The CDR3 bases are TGTGCCAGCAGTTACTCGACCCCAGTTAAGGAGACCCAGTACTTC.

This clone was recorded once. The chain is built from TRBV28 and TRBJ1-1; D is uncertain. This CDR3 spans 11 amino acids. Germline CDR1 is MDHEN and CDR2 is SYDVKM. The V end was cut by 10 bases, the J end by 4 bases, with 10 bases between. CDR3 loop: CATEGGTEAFF. The CDR3 DNA reads as TGTGCCACCGAGGGCGGCACTGAAGCTTTCTTT.

The genes are TRBV6-4 and TRBJ2-1, with a tentative D call TRBD1 (6 bases). Between the trimmed V and J ends, which lost 4 bases and 8 bases, there was a span of 15 bases. The CDR3 runs to 14 residues. Germline V gene data show CDR1 as MRHNA and CDR2 as SNTAGT. The CDR3 DNA reads as TGTGCCAGCAGTGTACAGGGTAGGTTTGATGAGCAGTTCTTC. It yields the protein CASSVQGRFDEQFF.

This clone was recorded only once. The chain is built from TRBV15 and TRBJ2-3; perhaps TRBD2 as D (6 bases). The CDR3 is made up of 17 amino acids. V lost 0 bases and J lost 2, with 15 bases in between. Germline values: CDR1 LNHNV, CDR2 YYDKDF (reference sequence). The CDR3 sequence is CATSRDGLAMHTDTQYF. CDR3 coding DNA: TGTGCCACCAGCAGAGATGGCCTAGCGATGCACACAGATACGCAGTATTTT.

This clone was picked up one time. This chain joins TRBV28 and TRBJ1-3, with D tentatively TRBD1 (6 bases). The CDR3 extends over 16 amino acids. The germline V gene has CDR1 MDHEN and CDR2 SYDVKM. Trimming pared 2 bases from V and 6 bases from J, leaving 17 bases between. For the CDR3, the DNA is TGTGCCAGCAGTTTACAATCGGGGGGCGCGGAAAACACCATATATTTT. Its translation: CASSLQSGGAENTIYF. The complete variable domain, with remaining parts taken from reference TRBV28 and TRBJ1-3, reads DVKVTQSSRYLVKRTGEKVFLECVQDMDHENMFWYRQDPGLGLRLIYFSYDVKMKEKGDIPEGYSVSREKKERFSLILESASTNQTSMYLCASSLQSGGAENTIYFGEGSWLTVV.

The chain combines TRBV27 with TRBJ1-1; weak D call: TRBD1 (6 bases). This CDR3 contains 15 residues. Germline CDR1 is MNHEY and CDR2 is SMNVEV (reference sequence). The germline V and J ends were trimmed by 3 bases and 5 bases, with 16 bases remaining between them. In DNA form, the CDR3 reads TGTGCCAGCAGTTTTTCCGCAAGGGGGGAAACTGAAGCTTTCTTT. Translating gives CASSFSARGETEAFF.

This chain connects TRBV18 to TRBJ2-1, with TRBD1 identical over 8 bases. CDR1 is KGHSH, CDR2 LQKENI, per germline. V lost 3 bases to trimming and J lost 8 bases; unmatched junction nucleotides: 0. The CDR3 has 12 amino acids. The DNA for the CDR3 is TGTGCCAGCTCACCGACAGGGGATGAGCAGTTCTTC. Its translation: CASSPTGDEQFF.

This chain connects TRBV23-1 to TRBJ1-4; 8 bases match TRBD1. TRBV23-1 is noted as an ORF with a role that remains uncertain. V trimming: 4 bases; J trimming: 7 bases; junction bases outside the gene matches: 11. This CDR3 region has 16 residues. The CDR3 sequence: CASSPPARGRFEKLFF. The CDR3 DNA reads TGCGCCAGCAGTCCCCCGGCCAGGGGGCGCTTTGAAAAACTGTTTTTT.

The chain combines TRBV30 with TRBJ2-1; maybe TRBD2 (6 bases). V was pared by 3 bases and J by 3 bases, with 15 bases between. Germline V gene sequence: CDR1 GTSNPN, CDR2 SVGIG (reference sequence). The CDR3 is 15 residues long. CDR3 nucleotide sequence: TGTGCCTGGAGCCCCGGTTCGGGGGACTACAATGAGCAGTTCTTC. This translates into CAWSPGSGDYNEQFF.

The CDR3 DNA reads as TGTGCCAGCAGCCAAGCGGGCGAAGGCAGGAACACTGAAGCTTTCTTT. This translates into CASSQAGEGRNTEAFF. J is TRBJ1-1 and V is TRBV14; D is ambiguous. The CDR3 has 16 amino acids. Trimming shortened V by 1 base and J by 1 base, and 13 bases separated the two germline ends. The germline V gene encodes CDR1 SGHDN and CDR2 FVKESK.

V usage is TRBV15 and J usage is TRBJ2-1, with unresolved D. V shed 0 bases and J shed 0 bases, with 6 bases lying between them. Germline V lookup: CDR1 LNHNV, CDR2 YYDKDF (reference sequence). The CDR3 extends over 15 amino acids. In DNA form, the CDR3 reads TGTGCCACCAGCAGAGACAGGTCCTCCTACAATGAGCAGTTCTTC. This codes for CATSRDRSSYNEQFF. The full variable domain, with the rest looked up from reference TRBV15 and TRBJ2-1, is DAMVIQNPRYQVTQFGKPVTLSCSQTLNHNVMYWYQQKSSQAPKLLFHYYDKDFNNEADTPDNFQSRRPNTSFCFLDIRSPGLGDTAMYLCATSRDRSSYNEQFFGPGTRLTVL.

This sequence joins TRBV7-9 and TRBJ2-5; D possibly uses TRBD1 or TRBD2 (5 bases each). V lost 2 bases and J lost 5, with 12 bases in between. The CDR3 contains 14 residues. The germline gives CDR1 SEHNR, CDR2 FQNEAQ (reference sequence). CDR3: CASSLMGVGETQYF. DNA for the CDR3: TGTGCCAGCAGCTTAATGGGGGTCGGGGAGACCCAGTACTTC.

The genes are TRBV5-1 and TRBJ2-4; the match to TRBD2 covers 16 bases. Germline CDR1 SGHRS, CDR2 YFSETQ. Losses at the gene ends were 3 bases for V and 9 bases for J; bases not matched to a gene: 15. The CDR3 sequence is 19 residues long. This CDR3 reads CASSWRAAGLAGGLSIQYF. The CDR3 coding sequence is TGCGCCAGCAGCTGGAGGGCAGCGGGACTAGCGGGGGGGCTGAGCATTCAGTACTTC.

This rearrangement joins TRBV18 to TRBJ2-5; 9 bases agree with TRBD1. The CDR3 length is 14 residues. The V gene's germline CDR1 is KGHSH and CDR2 LQKENI. The V segment lost 3 bases and the J segment 3 bases; nucleotides outside the gene matches: 2. The chain's CDR3 is CASSPTGGEETQYF. The CDR3 nucleotides read TGTGCCAGCTCACCGACAGGGGGAGAAGAGACCCAGTACTTC.

V and J are TRBV2 and TRBJ1-4, with D maybe TRBD1 (5 bases). There are 15 residues in the CDR3. V was cut by 5 bases and J by 7 bases, with 17 bases left in between. The germline CDR1 and CDR2 sequences are SNHLY and FYNNEI. The CDR3 DNA reads as TGTGCCAGCAGTCCCCAGGGTCAGGACGGTGAAAAACTGTTTTTT. Translating gives CASSPQGQDGEKLFF.

The V and J genes are TRBV10-2 and TRBJ2-3; 9 bases line up with TRBD2. V dropped 5 bases and J dropped 6; count of bases not matched to a gene: 9. Germline assignment: CDR1 WSHSY and CDR2 SAAADI. The CDR3 totals 15 residues. CDR3 loop: CASSSAGGAGDTQYF. CDR3 nucleotide sequence: TGCGCCAGCAGTAGCGCGGGAGGGGCAGGGGATACGCAGTATTTT.